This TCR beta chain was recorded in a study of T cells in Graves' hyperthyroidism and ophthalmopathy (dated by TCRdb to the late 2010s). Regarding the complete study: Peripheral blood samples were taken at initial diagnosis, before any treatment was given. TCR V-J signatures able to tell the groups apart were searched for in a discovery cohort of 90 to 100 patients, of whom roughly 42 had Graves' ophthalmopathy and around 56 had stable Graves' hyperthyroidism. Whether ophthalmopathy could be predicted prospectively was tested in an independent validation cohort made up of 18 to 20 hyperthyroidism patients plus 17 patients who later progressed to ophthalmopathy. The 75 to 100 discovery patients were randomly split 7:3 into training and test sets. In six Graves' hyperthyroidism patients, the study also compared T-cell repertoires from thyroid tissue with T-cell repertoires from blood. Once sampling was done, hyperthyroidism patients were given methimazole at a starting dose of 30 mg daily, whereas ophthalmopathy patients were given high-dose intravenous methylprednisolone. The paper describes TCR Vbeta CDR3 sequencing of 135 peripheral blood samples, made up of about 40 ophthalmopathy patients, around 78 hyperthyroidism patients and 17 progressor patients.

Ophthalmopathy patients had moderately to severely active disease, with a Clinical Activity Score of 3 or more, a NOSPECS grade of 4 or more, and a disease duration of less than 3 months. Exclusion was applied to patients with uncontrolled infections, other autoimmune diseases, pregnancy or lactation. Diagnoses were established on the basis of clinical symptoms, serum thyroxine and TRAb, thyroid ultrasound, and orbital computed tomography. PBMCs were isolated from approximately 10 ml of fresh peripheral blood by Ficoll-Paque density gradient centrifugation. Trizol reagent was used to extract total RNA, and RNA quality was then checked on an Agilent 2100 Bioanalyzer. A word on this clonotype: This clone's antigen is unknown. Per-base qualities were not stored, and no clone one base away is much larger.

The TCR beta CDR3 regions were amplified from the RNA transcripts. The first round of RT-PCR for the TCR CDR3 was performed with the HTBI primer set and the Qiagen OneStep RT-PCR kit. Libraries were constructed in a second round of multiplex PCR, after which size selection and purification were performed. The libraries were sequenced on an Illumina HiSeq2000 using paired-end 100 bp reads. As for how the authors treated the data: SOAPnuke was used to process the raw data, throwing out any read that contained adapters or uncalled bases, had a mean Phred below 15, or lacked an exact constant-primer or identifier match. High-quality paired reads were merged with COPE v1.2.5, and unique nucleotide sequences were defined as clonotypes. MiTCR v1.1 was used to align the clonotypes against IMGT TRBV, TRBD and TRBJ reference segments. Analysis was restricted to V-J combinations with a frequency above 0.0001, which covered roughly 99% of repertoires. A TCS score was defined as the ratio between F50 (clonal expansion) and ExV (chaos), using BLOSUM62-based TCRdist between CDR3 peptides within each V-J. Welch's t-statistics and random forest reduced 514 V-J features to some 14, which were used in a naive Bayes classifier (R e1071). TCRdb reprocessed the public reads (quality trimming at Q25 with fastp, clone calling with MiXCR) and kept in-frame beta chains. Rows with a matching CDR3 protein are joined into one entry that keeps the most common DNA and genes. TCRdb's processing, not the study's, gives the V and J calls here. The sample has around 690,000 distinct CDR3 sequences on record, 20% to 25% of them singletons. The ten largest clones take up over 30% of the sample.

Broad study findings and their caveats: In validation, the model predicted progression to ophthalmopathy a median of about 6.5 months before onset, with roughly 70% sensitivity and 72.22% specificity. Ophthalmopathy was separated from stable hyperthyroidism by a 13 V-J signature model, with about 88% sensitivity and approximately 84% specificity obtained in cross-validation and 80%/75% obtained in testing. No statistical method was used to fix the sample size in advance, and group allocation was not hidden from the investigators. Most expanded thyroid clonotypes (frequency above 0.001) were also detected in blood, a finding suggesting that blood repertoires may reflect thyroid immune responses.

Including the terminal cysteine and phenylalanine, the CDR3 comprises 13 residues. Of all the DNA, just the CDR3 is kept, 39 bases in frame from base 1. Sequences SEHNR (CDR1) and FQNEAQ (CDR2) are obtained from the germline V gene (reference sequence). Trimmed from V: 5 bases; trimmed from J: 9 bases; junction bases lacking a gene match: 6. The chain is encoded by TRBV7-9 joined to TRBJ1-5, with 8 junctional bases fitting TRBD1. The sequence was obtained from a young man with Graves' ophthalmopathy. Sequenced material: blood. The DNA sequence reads TGTGCCAGCAGCAAGGACAGGGTTGGGCCCCAGCATTTT. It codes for CASSKDRVGPQHF.